These 14 T cell receptor beta chains were sequenced from one sample in a study of cytomegalovirus exposure and HLA in healthy donors. PCR employed 60 Vbeta and 13 Jbeta primers. Profiled with immunoSEQ multiplex PCR; TCRdb holds only in-frame clones, not every one. The repertoire has about 160,000 clones, 84% of them found once; the top ten carry 5% to 7.5%. The specimen sequenced was PBMCs. Receptors originate from a man between 50 and 59 years old in good health and CMV-seropositive.

V is TRBV6-1 and J is TRBJ1-2; TRBD1 matches at 10 bases. J gave up 4 bases and V 1 base, and 3 bases lay outside the gene matches. Germline CDR1 and CDR2: MNHNS and SASEGT. The CDR3 spans 15 residues. This CDR3 reads CASSEGGTGVYGYTF. In DNA, the CDR3 is TGTGCCAGCAGTGAAGGTGGGACAGGGGTCTATGGCTACACCTTC.

The chain combines TRBV6-1 with TRBJ2-7; D is uncertain. This CDR3 comprises 13 residues. Germline loops: CDR1 MNHNS, CDR2 SASEGT. V lost 1 base and J lost 2, with 6 bases in between. CDR3 sequence: CASSEGRTYEQYF. DNA of the CDR3: TGTGCCAGCAGTGAAGGGAGAACCTACGAGCAGTACTTC.

V usage is TRBV6-1 and J usage is TRBJ2-7; 8 nucleotides match TRBD2. Trimming cost V 2 bases and J 3 bases; bases outside gene matches: 9. This CDR3 is 16 amino acids long. Germline V CDR1 and CDR2: MNHNS, SASEGT. CDR3 region: CASSETARGGSYEQYV. The CDR3 region has the DNA TGTGCCAGCAGTGAAACGGCCCGGGGGGGGAGCTACGAGCAGTACGTC.

This chain joins TRBV4-1 and TRBJ2-5, with D possibly matching TRBD2 (6 bases). Deletions cut 0 bases from V and 5 bases from J, with 13 bases between. Germline assignment: CDR1 MGHRA and CDR2 YSYEKL. This CDR3 comprises 15 residues. CDR3 DNA sequence: TGCGCCAGCAGCCAAGAAGGTGGAGGGAGGGAGACCCAGTACTTC. Encoded protein: CASSQEGGGRETQYF.

The sample holds one count of this clone. The gene calls are TRBV6-5 and TRBJ1-1; 7 nucleotides align to TRBD1. Germline CDR1 and CDR2: MNHEY and SVGAGI. The CDR3 runs to 14 residues. V was clipped by 5 bases and J by 10 bases; unmatched bases: 13. CDR3 in amino acids: CASSPPGQLTAAFF. The CDR3 DNA reads TGTGCCAGCAGTCCCCCGGGACAGCTAACGGCAGCTTTCTTT.

This chain connects TRBV11-3 to TRBJ2-4, with 7 bases fitting TRBD1. In germline, CDR1 is SGHNT, CDR2 YENEEA. The junction had 9 bases not matched to a gene; V was cut back by 1 base and J by 15 bases. The CDR3 loop spans 13 amino acids. The CDR3 DNA follows: TGTGCCAGCAGCTTAGCCCCGGACAGGACGAGGTACTTC. Its translation is CASSLAPDRTRYF.

The V and J genes are TRBV18 and TRBJ2-2; 8 nucleotides align to TRBD2. This CDR3 has 16 residues. Trimming cost V 1 base and J 6 bases; bases outside gene matches: 7. The germline V gene has CDR1 KGHSH and CDR2 LQKENI. CDR3 residues: CASSPLRTSSPGELFF. The CDR3 DNA sequence: TGTGCCAGCTCACCACTCCGGACTAGCTCCCCCGGGGAGCTGTTTTTT.

The chain carries TRBV9 and TRBJ2-7; 7 bases fit TRBD2. CDR3 length equals 13 residues. Germline V gene sequence: CDR1 SGDLS, CDR2 YYNGEE. V gave up 3 bases and J gave up 3 bases; unmatched junction bases: 3. CDR3 sequence reads: CASSAWTSYEQYV. CDR3 DNA sequence: TGTGCCAGCAGCGCGTGGACTAGCTACGAGCAGTACGTC.

The chain is built from TRBV10-3 and TRBJ2-5; TRBD2 matches at 8 bases. V shed 10 bases, J shed 7 bases, and the junction held 11 bases outside the gene matches. The CDR3 has 13 residues. Germline CDR1 and CDR2: ENHRY and SYGVKD. The CDR3 here is CATGGRGLGTQYF. In nucleotides, the CDR3 is TGTGCCACCGGGGGTAGGGGACTAGGGACCCAGTACTTC.

This clone was detected a few times. This chain joins TRBV5-1 and TRBJ1-1; D is ambiguous. The CDR3 has 16 residues. Germline V gives CDR1 SGHRS, CDR2 YFSETQ. Trimming cost V 0 bases and J 2 bases, with 14 bases left between them. The DNA for the CDR3 is TGCGCCAGCAGCTTGGCACATGGCTCAAGAAACACTGAAGCTTTCTTT. Protein sequence: CASSLAHGSRNTEAFF.

The DNA of the CDR3 is TGTGCCAGTACACTCCCCCGGGACAGGTACGAGCAGTACTTC. Its protein is CASTLPRDRYEQYF. This rearrangement joins TRBV19 to TRBJ2-5; 8 bases map to TRBD1. Gene TRBJ2-7 matches the end of the DNA better, so the J call may be wrong. This CDR3 is 14 amino acids long. The germline V gene has CDR1 LNHDA and CDR2 SQIVND (reference sequence).

The V gene is TRBV2, the J gene TRBJ2-2, with D unresolved. The CDR3 has 16 residues. CDR1 is SNHLY and CDR2 is FYNNEI in the germline V gene. V lost 0 bases, J lost 7 bases, and 15 bases lay in between. Written as DNA, the CDR3 is TGTGCCAGCAGTGAAGCGTCCCTACCCCCTTTCGGGGAGCTGTTTTTT. Protein: CASSEASLPPFGELFF.

The V gene is TRBV19, the J gene TRBJ2-6; D perhaps matches TRBD2 (5 bases). Looked up from germline, CDR1 is LNHDA and CDR2 is SQIVND (reference sequence). V was cut by 7 bases and J by 0 bases, with 13 bases left in between. This CDR3 has 16 residues. The CDR3 nucleotides read TGTGCCAGTACCTTAGGGAGATACTCTGGGGCCAACGTCCTGACTTTC. It translates to CASTLGRYSGANVLTF.

J is TRBJ1-5 and V is TRBV11-3, with D unresolved. CDR1 SGHNT and CDR2 YENEEA come from the germline V gene. There are 17 residues in the CDR3. The V gene lost 3 bases and the J gene lost 0 bases, with 15 bases spanning the gap. The CDR3 reads CASSFEPGCVSNQPQHF. In DNA form, the CDR3 reads TGTGCCAGCAGCTTTGAGCCGGGTTGCGTTAGCAATCAGCCCCAGCATTTT.